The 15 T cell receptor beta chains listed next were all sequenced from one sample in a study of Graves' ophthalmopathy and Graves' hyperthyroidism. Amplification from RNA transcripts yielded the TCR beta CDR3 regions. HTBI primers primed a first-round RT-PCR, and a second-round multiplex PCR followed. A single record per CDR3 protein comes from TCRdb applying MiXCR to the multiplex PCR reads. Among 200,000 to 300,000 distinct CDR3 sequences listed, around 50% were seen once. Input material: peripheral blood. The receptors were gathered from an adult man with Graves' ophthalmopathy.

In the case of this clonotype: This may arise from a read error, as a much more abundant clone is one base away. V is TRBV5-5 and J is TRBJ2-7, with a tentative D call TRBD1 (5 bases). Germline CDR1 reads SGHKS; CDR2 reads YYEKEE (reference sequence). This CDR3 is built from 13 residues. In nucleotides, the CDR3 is TGTGCCAGCAGCTTGGGACAGTTCTACGAGCAGCACTTC. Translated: CASSLGQFYEQHF. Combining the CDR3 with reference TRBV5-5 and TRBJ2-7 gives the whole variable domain DAGVTQSPTHLIKTRGQQVTLRCSPISGHKSVSWYQQVLGQGPQFIFQYYEKEERGRGNFPDRFSARQFPNYSSELNVNALLLGDSALYLCASSLGQFYEQHFGPGTRLTVT.

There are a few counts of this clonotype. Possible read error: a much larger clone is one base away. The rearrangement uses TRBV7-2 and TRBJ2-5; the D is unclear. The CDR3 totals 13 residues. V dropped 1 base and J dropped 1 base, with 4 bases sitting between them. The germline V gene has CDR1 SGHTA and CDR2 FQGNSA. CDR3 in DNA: TGTGCCAGCAGCTTAGATGGCCAAGAGACCCAGTACTTC. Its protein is CASSLDGQETQYF.

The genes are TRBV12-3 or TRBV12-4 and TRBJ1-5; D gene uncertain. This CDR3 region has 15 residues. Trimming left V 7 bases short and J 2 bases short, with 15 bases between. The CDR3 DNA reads TGTGCCAGCACCCGGTCCCGCAGCGGCAATCAGCCCCAGCATTTT. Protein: CASTRSRSGNQPQHF.

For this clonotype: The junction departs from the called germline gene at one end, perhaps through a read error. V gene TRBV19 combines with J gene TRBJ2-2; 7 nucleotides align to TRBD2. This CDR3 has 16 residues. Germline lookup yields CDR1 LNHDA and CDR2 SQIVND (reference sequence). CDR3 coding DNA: TGTGCCAGTAGTATCGGGCGGGAGAGTTACACCGGGAAGCTGTTTTTT. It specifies CASSIGRESYTGKLFF.

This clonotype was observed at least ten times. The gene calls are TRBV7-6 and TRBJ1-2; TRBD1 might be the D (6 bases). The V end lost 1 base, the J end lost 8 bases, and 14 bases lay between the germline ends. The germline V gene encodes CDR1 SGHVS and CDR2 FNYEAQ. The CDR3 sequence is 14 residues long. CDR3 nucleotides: TGTGCCAGCAGCTTAGGGCAGGGGCTAGACGGCTACACCTTC. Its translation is CASSLGQGLDGYTF.

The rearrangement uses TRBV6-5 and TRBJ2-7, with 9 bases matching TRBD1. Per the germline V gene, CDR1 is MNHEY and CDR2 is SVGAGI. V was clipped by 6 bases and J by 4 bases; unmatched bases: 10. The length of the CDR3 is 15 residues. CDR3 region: CASSPPGTGSYEQYF. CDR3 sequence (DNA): TGTGCCAGCAGCCCACCCGGGACAGGGTCATACGAGCAGTACTTC.

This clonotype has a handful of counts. The CDR3 DNA reads TGCAGTGCTAGGGAAGGCAGCGGGAGATACGAGCAGTACTTC. Its protein is CSAREGSGRYEQYF. The chain links TRBV20-1 to TRBJ2-7; 8 nucleotides agree with TRBD2. This CDR3 has 14 amino acids. Per germline, CDR1 DFQATT and CDR2 SNEGSKA (reference sequence). Trimming cost V 3 bases and J 4 bases; bases outside gene matches: 8.

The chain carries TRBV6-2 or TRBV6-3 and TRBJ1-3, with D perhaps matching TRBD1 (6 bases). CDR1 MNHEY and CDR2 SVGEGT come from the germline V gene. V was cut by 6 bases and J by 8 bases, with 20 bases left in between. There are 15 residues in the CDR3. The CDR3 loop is CASSPTGTIAHTIYF. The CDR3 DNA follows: TGTGCCAGCAGCCCCACCGGGACAATCGCCCACACCATATATTTT.

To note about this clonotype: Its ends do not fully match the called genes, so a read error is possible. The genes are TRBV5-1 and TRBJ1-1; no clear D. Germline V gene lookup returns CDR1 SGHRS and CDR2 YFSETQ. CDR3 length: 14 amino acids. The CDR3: CASSTQSVNAEAFF. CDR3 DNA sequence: TGCGCCAGCAGTACACAGTCGGTGAACGCTGAAGCTTTCTTT.

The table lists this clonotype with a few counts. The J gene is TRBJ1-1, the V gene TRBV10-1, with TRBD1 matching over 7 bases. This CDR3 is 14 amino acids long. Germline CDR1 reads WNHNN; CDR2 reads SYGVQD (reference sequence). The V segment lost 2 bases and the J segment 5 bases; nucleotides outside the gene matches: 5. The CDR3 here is CASSERAGGTEAFF. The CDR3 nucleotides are TGCGCCAGCAGTGAGCGGGCAGGGGGGACTGAAGCTTTCTTT.

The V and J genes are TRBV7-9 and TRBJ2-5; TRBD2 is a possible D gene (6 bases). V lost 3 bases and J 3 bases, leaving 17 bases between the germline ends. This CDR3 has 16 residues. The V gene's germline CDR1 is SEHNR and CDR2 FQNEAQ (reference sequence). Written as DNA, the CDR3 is TGTGCCAGCAGCTTGTCCGGGAGATGGCAAGAAGAGACCCAGTACTTC. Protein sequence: CASSLSGRWQEETQYF. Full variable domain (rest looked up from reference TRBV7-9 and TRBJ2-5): DTGVSQNPRHKITKRGQNVTFRCDPISEHNRLYWYRQTLGQGPEFLTYFQNEAQLEKSRLLSDRFSAERPKGSFSTLEIQRTEQGDSAMYLCASSLSGRWQEETQYFGPGTRLLVL.

CDR3 sequence: CARTKSWGSGYGYTF. DNA of the CDR3: TGTGCCCGCACCAAAAGCTGGGGATCAGGCTATGGCTACACCTTC. The chain joins TRBV28 to TRBJ1-2; D not certain. The V end was cut by 11 bases, the J end by 4 bases, with 23 bases between. Per the germline V gene, CDR1 is MDHEN and CDR2 is SYDVKM. The CDR3 consists of 15 residues.

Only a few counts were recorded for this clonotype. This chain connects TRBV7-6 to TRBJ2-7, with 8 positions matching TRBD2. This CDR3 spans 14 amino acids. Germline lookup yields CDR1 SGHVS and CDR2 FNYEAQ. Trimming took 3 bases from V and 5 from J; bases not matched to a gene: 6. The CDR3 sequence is CASSFLAGQDEQYF. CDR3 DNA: TGTGCCAGCAGCTTTTTAGCGGGGCAGGACGAGCAGTACTTC. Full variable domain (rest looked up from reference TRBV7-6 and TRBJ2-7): GAGVSQSPRYKVTKRGQDVALRCDPISGHVSLYWYRQALGQGPEFLTYFNYEAQQDKSGLPNDRFSAERPEGSISTLTIQRTEQRDSAMYRCASSFLAGQDEQYFGPGTRLTVT.

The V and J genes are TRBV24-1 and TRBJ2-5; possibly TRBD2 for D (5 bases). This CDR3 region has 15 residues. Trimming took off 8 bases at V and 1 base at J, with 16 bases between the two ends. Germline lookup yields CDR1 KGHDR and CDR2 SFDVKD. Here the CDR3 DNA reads TGTGCCACCACCCTCCCCAGCGGCTTCCAAGAGACCCAGTACTTC. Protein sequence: CATTLPSGFQETQYF.

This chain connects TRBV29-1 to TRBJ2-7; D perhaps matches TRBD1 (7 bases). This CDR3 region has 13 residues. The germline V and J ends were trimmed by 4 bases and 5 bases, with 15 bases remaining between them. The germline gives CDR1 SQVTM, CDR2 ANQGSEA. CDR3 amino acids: CSVAGSRGDEQYF. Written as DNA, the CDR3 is TGCAGCGTTGCAGGGAGCAGGGGGGACGAGCAGTACTTC.